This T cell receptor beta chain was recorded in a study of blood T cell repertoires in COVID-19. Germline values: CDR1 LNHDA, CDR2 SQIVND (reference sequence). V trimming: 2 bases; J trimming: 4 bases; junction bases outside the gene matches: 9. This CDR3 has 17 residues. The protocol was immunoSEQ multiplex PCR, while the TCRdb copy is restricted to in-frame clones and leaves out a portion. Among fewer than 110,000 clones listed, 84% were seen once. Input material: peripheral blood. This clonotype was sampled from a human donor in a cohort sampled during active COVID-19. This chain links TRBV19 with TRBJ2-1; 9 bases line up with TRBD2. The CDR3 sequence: CASSIPSGIPSYNEQFF. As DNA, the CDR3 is TGTGCCAGTAGTATACCTAGCGGGATCCCCTCTTACAATGAGCAGTTCTTC.